This T cell receptor (beta chain) comes out of a study of OX40 agonist ivuxolimab in advanced cancers. Background on the study: Dose-escalation subjects each had hepatocellular carcinoma, melanoma, renal cell or head and neck cancer. Overall study results and limits: Clonal expansion by week 6 occurred in CD4+ and CD8+ blood T cells (at 0.1 to 3.0 mg/kg).

Generated by immunoSEQ multiplex PCR, the TCRdb table keeps only in-frame clones and is missing some. The repertoire holds around 100,000 clones, around 94% seen once, with about 0.3% in the top ten. The CDR3 is made up of 19 amino acids. After removal of 5 bases from V and 1 base from J, the junction contained 19 bases not matched to a gene. CDR1 is SGHTA and CDR2 is FQGNSA in the germline V gene. Patients were excluded for autoimmune disease history or systemic immunosuppression. Note on this clone: Antigen unknown.

The sequence came from an adult with an advanced solid tumor such as melanoma, head and neck, liver or kidney cancer. This specimen was CD4+ or CD8+ T cells sorted from blood, taken in a trial of the OX40 agonist ivuxolimab. The J gene is TRBJ2-5, the V gene TRBV7-2; 7 nucleotides agree with TRBD1. CDR3 bases: TGTGCCAGCAGCCCCCCCATCAGATCCTGGGACAGTCGCCAAGAGACCCAGTACTTC. It specifies CASSPPIRSWDSRQETQYF.